This T cell receptor (beta chain) stems from a study of T cells in Graves' hyperthyroidism and ophthalmopathy. In this sample, this clonotype turned up a few times. Its antigen remains unidentified. TCR beta CDR3 regions were amplified from RNA. TCR CDR3 underwent first-round RT-PCR with the HTBI primer set. TCRdb recomputed calls from the multiplex PCR reads with MiXCR, one row per CDR3 protein. The data show 130,000 to 150,000 distinct CDR3 sequences, more than 20% seen once. Germline lookup yields CDR1 SEHNR and CDR2 FQNEAQ (reference sequence). CDR3 length equals 14 residues. Trimming pared 6 bases from V and 0 bases from J, leaving 10 bases between. Findings and caveats of the study: Appearing also in blood were most of the thyroid clonotypes expanded above 0.001.

This sequence joins TRBV7-9 and TRBJ2-3; D call uncertain. The TCR originated in a woman in her forties or fifties with Graves' hyperthyroidism that later progressed to Graves' ophthalmopathy. Material for sequencing was blood. The CDR3 reads CASRGLTSTDTQYF. In DNA, the CDR3 is TGTGCCAGCAGAGGCTTGACTAGCACAGATACGCAGTATTTT.